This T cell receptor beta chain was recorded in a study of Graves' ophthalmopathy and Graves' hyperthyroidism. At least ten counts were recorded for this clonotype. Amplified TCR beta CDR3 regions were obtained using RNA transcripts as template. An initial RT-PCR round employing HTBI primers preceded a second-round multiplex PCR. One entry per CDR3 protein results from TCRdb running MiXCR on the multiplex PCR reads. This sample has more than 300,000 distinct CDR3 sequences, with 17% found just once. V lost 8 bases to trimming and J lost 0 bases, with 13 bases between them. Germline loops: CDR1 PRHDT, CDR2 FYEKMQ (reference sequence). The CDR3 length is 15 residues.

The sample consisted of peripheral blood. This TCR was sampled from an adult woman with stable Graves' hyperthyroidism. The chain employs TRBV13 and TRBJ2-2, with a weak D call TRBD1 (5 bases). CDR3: CASHTTAANTGELFF. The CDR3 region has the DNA TGTGCCAGCCACACGACAGCCGCGAACACCGGGGAGCTGTTTTTT.